These 9 T cell receptor beta chains share one sample of origin, sequenced in a study of cytomegalovirus exposure and HLA in healthy donors (dated by TCRdb to 2016 to 2017). Libraries came from the immunoSEQ multiplex PCR assay. Drawn from immuneACCESS, this table holds only the in-frame rearrangements with V and J called that TCRdb kept. Clones are partly lost; checked studies trace under half to an unresolved V gene and leave the rest unexplained. The sample table holds fewer than 400,000 clones, of which just over 85% were seen once. The leading ten clones occupy approximately 0.84% of the sample. Material for sequencing was PBMCs. These receptors came from a young woman in good health and CMV-seronegative.

This clone was counted once. The chain couples TRBV27 to TRBJ1-2; TRBD1 aligns across 12 bases. Germline V lookup: CDR1 MNHEY, CDR2 SMNVEV (reference sequence). The CDR3 is made up of 19 amino acids. Trimming at V came to 0 bases and at J to 1 base, leaving 9 bases not matched to a gene. CDR3 in amino acids: CASSLSGTGGVGGNYGYTF. Written as DNA, the CDR3 is TGTGCCAGCAGTTTATCCGGGACAGGGGGCGTTGGGGGTAACTATGGCTACACCTTC.

The chain links TRBV28 to TRBJ2-7; 7 nucleotides align to TRBD2. The CDR3 consists of 14 residues. V lost 3 bases, J lost 2 bases, and 4 bases stayed unmatched. Germline values: CDR1 MDHEN, CDR2 SYDVKM. Here the CDR3 reads CASSLGGRPYEQYF. CDR3 DNA sequence: TGTGCCAGCAGTTTGGGAGGGAGACCCTACGAGCAGTACTTC.

The chain joins TRBV18 to TRBJ1-1; no firm D call. The CDR3 is 13 residues long. CDR1 and CDR2 (germline): KGHSH, LQKENI. Between the trimmed V and J ends, which lost 3 bases and 8 bases, there was a span of 13 bases. CDR3 sequence (DNA): TGTGCCAGCTCACCGATGGAGGGCCGCGAAGCTTTCTTT. This translates into CASSPMEGREAFF.

This rearrangement joins TRBV7-9 to TRBJ1-2; possible D gene TRBD1, 6 bases. V was shortened by 5 bases and J by 2 bases, with 9 bases between the two germline ends. Germline V lookup: CDR1 SEHNR, CDR2 FQNEAQ (reference sequence). The CDR3 covers 13 residues. DNA of the CDR3: TGTGCCAGCAGCCATGGACAGAACTATGGCTACACCTTC. It translates to CASSHGQNYGYTF.

The V and J genes are TRBV27 and TRBJ1-2; D remains ambiguous. This CDR3 comprises 16 residues. Germline V lookup: CDR1 MNHEY, CDR2 SMNVEV (reference sequence). The ends were cut back, 4 bases at V and 8 bases at J, with 23 bases in the middle. CDR3 sequence: CASSYLLGPALRGYTF. The CDR3 bases are TGTGCCAGCAGTTACCTTCTCGGTCCCGCGTTGAGGGGCTACACCTTC.

This clone occurred once. The rearrangement joins TRBV4-3 to TRBJ2-7, with no clear D. In germline, CDR1 is LGHNA, CDR2 YSLEER. The CDR3 totals 13 residues. Trimming left V 1 base short and J 0 bases short, with 4 bases between. The CDR3 DNA is TGCGCCAGCAGCCAAGCCGGCTCCTACGAGCAGTACTTC. Amino acid sequence: CASSQAGSYEQYF.

The rearrangement joins TRBV28 to TRBJ2-1; D may be TRBD1 (5 bases). Trimming pared 0 bases from V and 10 bases from J, leaving 10 bases between. CDR1 and CDR2 (germline): MDHEN, SYDVKM. This CDR3 is built from 13 residues. The CDR3 nucleotides read TGTGCCAGCAGTTTATGGGACACAAGCGAGCAGTTCTTC. As protein: CASSLWDTSEQFF.

The chain combines TRBV27 with TRBJ2-5; 16 bases map to TRBD2. Germline V gene lookup returns CDR1 MNHEY and CDR2 SMNVEV (reference sequence). This CDR3 spans 15 amino acids. V lost 8 bases to trimming and J lost 5 bases; unmatched junction nucleotides: 5. The CDR3 loop is CASAGGLAGGETQYF. For the CDR3, the DNA is TGTGCCAGCGCAGGGGGACTAGCGGGAGGGGAGACCCAGTACTTC.

The rearrangement links TRBV4-2 to TRBJ2-1; D may be TRBD2 (6 bases). The CDR3 length is 17 residues. Trimming shortened V by 1 base and J by 4 bases, and 17 bases separated the two germline ends. Germline loops: CDR1 LGHNA, CDR2 YNFKEQ. The CDR3 coding sequence is TGTGCCAGCAGCCAAGCGGAGTCGGCTAGCGCTTACAATGAGCAGTTCTTC. Amino acid sequence: CASSQAESASAYNEQFF.